Presented here are 18 T cell receptor beta chains from one specimen sequenced in a study of T cell clusters in autoimmune cytopenias. Multiplex touch-down PCR amplified TRB using TRB-A and TRB-B pools in one tube. TCRdb reprocessed the multiplex PCR reads and reports one entry per CDR3 protein, with no DNA. This sample lists about 7,000 distinct CDR3 sequences; its ten largest clones have around 4.8%. Each sample's input was 250 to 300 ng genomic DNA, 38,000 or so genome equivalents. This sample was also put to use in a study of T cell repertoires in aging, cancer and after chemotherapy.

Input material: peripheral blood. These receptors all come from a human donor in good health.

The chain is built from TRBV12-3 or TRBV12-4 and TRBJ2-7; the TCRdb D gene call, TRBD2, has no DNA to confirm it. The CDR3 is 12 amino acids. The CDR3 loop is CASRRAAYEQYF.

The J gene is TRBJ1-5, the V gene TRBV7-9. This CDR3 has 12 residues. The germline V gene has CDR1 SEHNR and CDR2 FQNEAQ (reference sequence). CDR3 protein: CASSLGGQPQHF.

Frequency places this clonotype as medium-sized. This rearrangement joins TRBV19 to TRBJ1-1; absent DNA, TCRdb's TRBD1 call cannot be checked. In germline, CDR1 is LNHDA, CDR2 SQIVND (reference sequence). This CDR3 comprises 14 residues. The CDR3 sequence: CASSKGDRRTEAFF.

This chain connects TRBV27 to TRBJ1-4; the TRBD1 assignment by TCRdb is unverifiable without DNA. The CDR3 extends over 15 amino acids. The germline CDR1 and CDR2 sequences are MNHEY and SMNVEV (reference sequence). This chain's CDR3 is CASSLGGAPNEKLFF.

The chain employs TRBV7-9 and TRBJ1-2; the D gene TCRdb calls, TRBD1, cannot be checked with no DNA. The CDR3 totals 15 residues. Germline-derived CDR1 and CDR2 are SEHNR and FQNEAQ (reference sequence). The CDR3 sequence is CASSLESGTGLGYTF. Drawing the rest from reference TRBV7-9 and TRBJ1-2, the complete variable domain is DTGVSQNPRHKITKRGQNVTFRCDPISEHNRLYWYRQTLGQGPEFLTYFQNEAQLEKSRLLSDRFSAERPKGSFSTLEIQRTEQGDSAMYLCASSLESGTGLGYTFGSGTRLTVV.

The chain is built from TRBV7-6 and TRBJ1-4; with no DNA, the TCRdb D assignment of TRBD1 cannot be verified. The CDR3 is 18 residues long. Per germline, CDR1 SGHVS and CDR2 FNYEAQ. The CDR3 sequence: CASSWDREREATNEKLFF.

This clonotype shows up as large by frequency. The J gene is TRBJ2-2, the V gene TRBV29-1. CDR1 is SQVTM and CDR2 is ANQGSEA in the germline V gene. The CDR3 is 12 amino acids. The CDR3: CSVAANTGELFF.

This sequence joins TRBV5-1 and TRBJ2-7. The CDR3 length is 15 residues. Germline loops: CDR1 SGHRS, CDR2 YFSETQ. CDR3 protein: CASSVLSGGSYEQYF.

This clonotype shows up as medium-sized by frequency. The genes are TRBV6-5 and TRBJ1-3; TCRdb reports TRBD1, a call that lacks DNA to check it against. The V gene's germline CDR1 is MNHEY and CDR2 SVGAGI. CDR3 length equals 14 residues. The CDR3 sequence is CASSSGGTGNTIYF.

This chain connects TRBV5-1 to TRBJ2-2. CDR3 length: 16 residues. Germline V gene lookup returns CDR1 SGHRS and CDR2 YFSETQ. Here the CDR3 reads CASSLASGIGTGELFF.

CDR3 region: CASSLTSGRATPHNEQFF. V is TRBV11-2 and J is TRBJ2-1; with no DNA, the TCRdb D assignment of TRBD2 cannot be verified. The CDR3 extends over 18 amino acids. The V gene's germline CDR1 is SGHAT and CDR2 FQNNGV.

According to its frequency, this clonotype is medium-sized. The chain links TRBV6-5 to TRBJ2-1; without DNA, the TCRdb call of TRBD2 cannot be checked. This CDR3 spans 18 amino acids. The germline gives CDR1 MNHEY, CDR2 SVGAGI. CDR3: CASSQGLAGGSIYNEQFF.

This rearrangement joins TRBV18 to TRBJ2-6; the TCRdb call, TRBD1, lacks DNA for checking. CDR3 size: 16 residues. Germline CDR1 reads KGHSH; CDR2 reads LQKENI. The CDR3 loop is CASSLEGAAGANVLTF.

This rearrangement joins TRBV5-1 to TRBJ2-3; lacking DNA, the TRBD2 call made by TCRdb goes unchecked. Germline values: CDR1 SGHRS, CDR2 YFSETQ. The CDR3 loop spans 15 amino acids. The CDR3 spells CASSRGTSGTDTQYF.

V gene TRBV6-1 combines with J gene TRBJ2-4; the D call from TCRdb, TRBD2, cannot be confirmed without DNA. CDR1 is MNHNS, CDR2 SASEGT, per germline. This CDR3 is 13 amino acids long. Here the CDR3 reads CASREGAKNIQYF.

Measured by frequency, this clonotype is medium-sized. The chain is built from TRBV6-5 and TRBJ1-2. This CDR3 is built from 13 residues. Germline V CDR1 and CDR2: MNHEY, SVGAGI. The CDR3 here is CASSYSQLGGYTF.

The chain recombines TRBV11-1 with TRBJ2-7. The CDR3 is 13 residues long. The V gene's germline CDR1 is SGHAT and CDR2 FQDESV (reference sequence). CDR3 residues: CASSPRRDHEQYF.

This CDR3 is CASNKNGANEKLFF. The rearrangement uses TRBV12-3 or TRBV12-4 and TRBJ1-4. This CDR3 region has 14 residues.